The text below deals with one T cell receptor beta chain. This specimen comes from a study of radiation and T cells in renal cell carcinoma. About the research overall: Nephrectomy followed 15 Gy stereotactic body radiation by 4 weeks.

Time point denoted: blood 2 weeks post-SBRT. Treatment defined: 15 Gy SBRT to primary tumor, nephrectomy 4 weeks later. The repertoire was sequenced with immunoSEQ multiplex PCR; TCRdb's copy has only in-frame clones and lacks some. The sample lists 120,000 or so clones, more than 70% seen once, with approximately 6% in the top ten. Germline lookup yields CDR1 MNHEY and CDR2 SVGAGI. V lost 0 bases to trimming and J lost 5 bases, with 13 bases between them. This CDR3 has 15 residues. The specimen comprised blood, sampled from a patient whose treatment included radiotherapy and nephrectomy. The clonotype originates from an older woman with renal cell carcinoma. The chain links TRBV6-5 to TRBJ2-5; no definite D call. The CDR3: CASSYSNAIVETQYF. The DNA for the CDR3 is TGTGCCAGCAGTTACTCGAACGCGATCGTGGAGACCCAGTACTTC.